The 17 T cell receptor beta chains below all came from one sample that was sequenced in a study of shared clonotypes between healthy human individuals. Sequencing used immunoSEQ multiplex PCR; TCRdb keeps in-frame clones, though not all of them. This table holds roughly 1,500,000 clones, 95% to 99% found once. The sample taken for sequencing was naive CD4+ T cells sorted from blood. The subset: CD45RA+ positively selected. These receptors originate from a man aged 25-45 years in good health.

The V call is TRBV29-1, the J call TRBJ2-1; no definite D call. This CDR3 region has 12 residues. CDR1 and CDR2 (germline): SQVTM, ANQGSEA. CDR3 DNA: TGCAGTCTAATGAGCTCCTACAATGAGCAGTTCTTC. This encodes CSLMSSYNEQFF.

The J gene is TRBJ2-7, the V gene TRBV5-5, with 10 bases identical to TRBD2. The V segment lost 4 bases and the J segment 4 bases; nucleotides outside the gene matches: 11. The length of the CDR3 is 16 residues. From germline, CDR1 is SGHKS and CDR2 YYEKEE (reference sequence). The CDR3 region is CASSLLAGFAAYEQYF. The CDR3 bases are TGTGCCAGCAGCCTACTAGCGGGGTTTGCCGCTTACGAGCAGTACTTC.

The chain employs TRBV5-1 and TRBJ2-1; D may be TRBD2 (6 bases). With 0 bases removed from V and 9 bases from J, the gap between germline ends came to 13 bases. The CDR3 contains 14 residues. Germline CDR1 and CDR2: SGHRS and YFSETQ. This chain's CDR3 is CASSLGLVVSEQFF. CDR3 sequence (DNA): TGCGCCAGCAGCTTGGGACTAGTGGTGTCTGAGCAGTTCTTC.

This sequence joins TRBV28 and TRBJ1-1; maybe TRBD1 (6 bases). The V end lost 10 bases, the J end lost 3 bases, and 24 bases lay between the germline ends. The germline V gene has CDR1 MDHEN and CDR2 SYDVKM. CDR3 length: 16 amino acids. The CDR3 DNA sequence: TGTGCCACCCGAGACTGGGGGGCTCGGGCGGACACTGAAGCTTTCTTT. Translating it yields CATRDWGARADTEAFF.

The J gene is TRBJ1-5, the V gene TRBV18; no clear D. This CDR3 has 13 residues. Trimming stripped 2 bases from V and 5 bases from J, with 7 bases between. From germline, CDR1 is KGHSH and CDR2 LQKENI. The CDR3 here is CASSPAVYQPQHF. DNA of the CDR3: TGTGCCAGCTCACCAGCGGTGTATCAGCCCCAGCATTTT.

V usage is TRBV19 and J usage is TRBJ2-1; 9 bases align to TRBD2. Germline V gene lookup returns CDR1 LNHDA and CDR2 SQIVND (reference sequence). Unmatched junction bases numbered 4, after V lost 2 bases and J lost 2 bases. The CDR3 covers 16 residues. CDR3 loop: CASSILAGAPYNEQFF. The CDR3 DNA sequence: TGTGCCAGTAGTATATTAGCGGGAGCTCCCTACAATGAGCAGTTCTTC.

This rearrangement joins TRBV11-1 to TRBJ2-7; weak D call: TRBD2 (6 bases). The CDR3 is 14 amino acids. Trimming removed 5 bases at V and 0 bases at J, with 11 bases between. CDR1 SGHAT and CDR2 FQDESV come from the germline V gene (reference sequence). The CDR3 is CASSAEGYSYEQYF. Here the CDR3 DNA reads TGTGCCAGCAGCGCGGAGGGGTACTCCTACGAGCAGTACTTC. Together with reference TRBV11-1 and TRBJ2-7, the CDR3 gives the full variable domain: EAEVAQSPRYKITEKSQAVAFWCDPISGHATLYWYRQILGQGPELLVQFQDESVVDDSQLPKDRFSAERLKGVDSTLKIQPAELGDSAMYLCASSAEGYSYEQYFGPGTRLTVT.

The V gene is TRBV2, the J gene TRBJ2-7, with D possibly called TRBD1 or TRBD2 (5 bases each). The CDR3 spans 16 residues. Germline lookup yields CDR1 SNHLY and CDR2 FYNNEI. V lost 7 bases to trimming and J lost 0 bases, with 19 bases between them. The CDR3 is CASMGPTVPLSYEQYF. For the CDR3, the DNA is TGTGCCAGCATGGGACCCACGGTTCCCCTCTCCTACGAGCAGTACTTC. Variable domain in full (rest from reference TRBV2 and TRBJ2-7): EPEVTQTPSHQVTQMGQEVILRCVPISNHLYFYWYRQILGQKVEFLVSFYNNEISEKSEIFDDQFSVERPDGSNFTLKIRSTKLEDSAMYFCASMGPTVPLSYEQYFGPGTRLTVT.

The J gene is TRBJ2-2, the V gene TRBV6-5; no firm D call. The ends were cut back, 2 bases at V and 0 bases at J, with 10 bases in the middle. CDR3 length equals 16 residues. Per the germline V gene, CDR1 is MNHEY and CDR2 is SVGAGI. Written as DNA, the CDR3 is TGTGCCAGCAGTTACGCTCGCGGAGCGAACACCGGGGAGCTGTTTTTT. This codes for CASSYARGANTGELFF.

The chain is built from TRBV2 and TRBJ2-7, with 8 bases aligning to TRBD2. The CDR3 runs to 15 residues. Germline-derived CDR1 and CDR2 are SNHLY and FYNNEI. V lost 6 bases to trimming and J lost 0 bases; unmatched junction nucleotides: 7. CDR3 DNA: TGTGCCAGCAGCGCACCCGGGACTAGCTCCTACGAGCAGTACTTC. This sequence encodes CASSAPGTSSYEQYF. Full variable domain (missing parts from reference TRBV2 and TRBJ2-7): EPEVTQTPSHQVTQMGQEVILRCVPISNHLYFYWYRQILGQKVEFLVSFYNNEISEKSEIFDDQFSVERPDGSNFTLKIRSTKLEDSAMYFCASSAPGTSSYEQYFGPGTRLTVT.

As DNA, the CDR3 is TGTGCCAGCAGCCCTCAGCTGCTGAACACCGGGGAGCTGTTTTTT. This translates into CASSPQLLNTGELFF. This chain uses TRBV7-6 with TRBJ2-2; D is ambiguous. CDR1 is SGHVS and CDR2 is FNYEAQ in the germline V gene. The V and J ends lost 5 bases and 1 base respectively, with 11 bases between them. CDR3 length: 15 amino acids.

This chain links TRBV4-3 with TRBJ1-2; D is ambiguous. Deletions cut 1 base from V and 8 bases from J, with 5 bases between. This CDR3 has 11 amino acids. Germline CDR1 is LGHNA and CDR2 is YSLEER. CDR3 DNA: TGCGCCAGCAGCCAAGGCGAAGGCTACACCTTC. This encodes CASSQGEGYTF.

Comments on this clone: At the DNA level, this CDR3 is encoded by other sequences in the same sample as well. The rearrangement links TRBV5-4 to TRBJ2-5, with 9 positions matching TRBD1. CDR1 is SGHNT and CDR2 is YYREEE in the germline V gene (reference sequence). The CDR3 is made up of 14 amino acids. Germline trimming cut 4 bases from V and 5 bases from J; bases unmatched to any gene: 6. The CDR3 protein is CASSAGQGRETQYF. In nucleotides, the CDR3 is TGTGCCAGCAGCGCGGGACAGGGTAGGGAGACCCAGTACTTC.

The chain has TRBV5-4 and TRBJ2-7; TRBD2 might be the D (7 bases). Per the germline V gene, CDR1 is SGHNT and CDR2 is YYREEE (reference sequence). V lost 5 bases and J lost 6, with 12 bases in between. The CDR3 loop spans 12 amino acids. CDR3 sequence (DNA): TGTGCCAGCAGGCGGGAGACAGGCGAGCAGTACTTC. This codes for CASRRETGEQYF.

This clone is a singleton in its sample. The chain combines TRBV9 with TRBJ2-5; tentatively, D is TRBD1 or TRBD2 (6 bases each). The germline gives CDR1 SGDLS, CDR2 YYNGEE. The ends were cut back, 7 bases at V and 5 bases at J, with 18 bases in the middle. The CDR3 has 14 residues. For the CDR3, the DNA is TGTGCCAGCGGCCGGGGGCCAGACCTGGAGACCCAGTACTTC. Translating gives CASGRGPDLETQYF. The whole variable domain, filled in from reference TRBV9 and TRBJ2-5, reads DSGVTQTPKHLITATGQRVTLRCSPRSGDLSVYWYQQSLDQGLQFLIQYYNGEERAKGNILERFSAQQFPDLHSELNLSSLELGDSALYFCASGRGPDLETQYFGPGTRLLVL.

V usage is TRBV15 and J usage is TRBJ1-3; no definite D call. The V and J ends lost 4 bases and 3 bases respectively, with 10 bases between them. This CDR3 contains 14 residues. Germline CDR1 and CDR2: LNHNV and YYDKDF (reference sequence). The CDR3 region has the DNA TGTGCCACCAGCACACGACCGCATGGAAACACCATATATTTT. As protein: CATSTRPHGNTIYF. The variable domain in full, completed from reference TRBV15 and TRBJ1-3, reads DAMVIQNPRYQVTQFGKPVTLSCSQTLNHNVMYWYQQKSSQAPKLLFHYYDKDFNNEADTPDNFQSRRPNTSFCFLDIRSPGLGDTAMYLCATSTRPHGNTIYFGEGSWLTVV.

The V call is TRBV6-5, the J call TRBJ1-2; a possible D gene is TRBD1 (5 bases). Trimming left V 6 bases short and J 8 bases short, with 13 bases between. The V gene's germline CDR1 is MNHEY and CDR2 SVGAGI. This CDR3 spans 12 amino acids. The chain's CDR3 is CASRQGFLGYTF. CDR3 DNA: TGTGCCAGCAGGCAGGGTTTTTTGGGCTACACCTTC.